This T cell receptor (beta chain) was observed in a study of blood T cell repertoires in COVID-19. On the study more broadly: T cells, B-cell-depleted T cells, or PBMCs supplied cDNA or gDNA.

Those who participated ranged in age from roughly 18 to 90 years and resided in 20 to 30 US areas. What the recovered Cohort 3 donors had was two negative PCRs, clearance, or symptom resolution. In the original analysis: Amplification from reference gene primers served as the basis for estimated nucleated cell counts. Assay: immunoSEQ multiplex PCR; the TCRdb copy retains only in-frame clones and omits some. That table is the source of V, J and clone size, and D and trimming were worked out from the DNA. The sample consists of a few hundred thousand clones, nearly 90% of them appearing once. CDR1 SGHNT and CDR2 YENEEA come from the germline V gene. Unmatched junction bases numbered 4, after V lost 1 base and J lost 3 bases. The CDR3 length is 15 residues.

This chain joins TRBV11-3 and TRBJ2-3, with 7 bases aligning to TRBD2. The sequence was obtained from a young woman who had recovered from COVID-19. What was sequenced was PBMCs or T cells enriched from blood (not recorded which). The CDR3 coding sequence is TGTGCCAGCAGCTTAGGCGAGCGGGGTACAGATACGCAGTATTTT. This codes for CASSLGERGTDTQYF.